The 6 T cell receptor beta chains presented below share a single source sample, sequenced in a study of T cells in narcolepsy. The assay was immunoSEQ multiplex PCR, and TCRdb's table has in-frame clones only and misses some. The sample has 25,000 to 35,000 clones; approximately 85% are singletons. Material: memory (CD45RA-) CD4+ T cells from blood. These receptor sequences come from a human donor in good health.

V gene TRBV7-9 combines with J gene TRBJ2-5; TRBD1 agrees at 8 bases. CDR1 is SEHNR and CDR2 is FQNEAQ in the germline V gene (reference sequence). V was pared by 5 bases and J by 5 bases, with 7 bases of the junction left unmatched. The CDR3 contains 14 residues. This CDR3 reads CASSPTGAEETQYF. For the CDR3, the DNA is TGTGCCAGCAGCCCGACAGGGGCTGAGGAGACCCAGTACTTC.

This clone was observed once. CDR3 sequence (DNA): TGCGCCAGCAGCGTGGACAGGGGCACTGAAGCTTTCTTT. It codes for CASSVDRGTEAFF. The gene calls are TRBV5-1 and TRBJ1-1; 9 bases agree with TRBD1. CDR3 size: 13 residues. Per germline, CDR1 SGHRS and CDR2 YFSETQ. V gave up 4 bases and J gave up 4 bases; unmatched junction bases: 2.

This clone was observed a single time. V gene TRBV18 combines with J gene TRBJ2-5; perhaps TRBD2 as D (6 bases). V was shortened by 0 bases and J by 4 bases, with 21 bases between the two germline ends. CDR1 KGHSH and CDR2 LQKENI come from the germline V gene. The CDR3 totals 18 residues. CDR3 DNA: TGTGCCAGCTCACCACCTCTAGCGAAACGGTGGGGCCCAGAGACCCAGTACTTC. As protein: CASSPPLAKRWGPETQYF.

This clone was observed a single time. The V and J genes are TRBV7-7 and TRBJ2-2, with 9 bases aligning to TRBD1. Germline values: CDR1 SSHAT, CDR2 FNYEAQ (reference sequence). This CDR3 is 15 amino acids long. V lost 5 bases to trimming and J lost 7 bases; unmatched junction nucleotides: 8. The CDR3 here is CASSPPGQGIGELFF. CDR3 bases: TGTGCCAGCAGCCCCCCGGGACAGGGCATCGGGGAGCTGTTTTTT.

The CDR3 region has the DNA TGTGCCAGCATCCCCTCAGGGGCTGGAAACACCATATATTTT. This encodes CASIPSGAGNTIYF. V usage is TRBV28 and J usage is TRBJ1-3; D may be TRBD1 (6 bases). CDR1 and CDR2 from the germline V gene are MDHEN and SYDVKM. Trimming pared 7 bases from V and 2 bases from J, leaving 12 bases between. The CDR3 totals 14 residues.

The chain carries TRBV7-9 and TRBJ1-6; no reliable D call. The CDR3 has 16 residues. V dropped 6 bases and J dropped 0 bases, with 12 bases sitting between them. Germline CDR1 is SEHNR and CDR2 is FQNEAQ (reference sequence). CDR3 protein: CASRPGGSSYNSPLHF. CDR3 coding DNA: TGTGCCAGCAGGCCAGGCGGAAGCTCCTATAATTCACCCCTCCACTTT.